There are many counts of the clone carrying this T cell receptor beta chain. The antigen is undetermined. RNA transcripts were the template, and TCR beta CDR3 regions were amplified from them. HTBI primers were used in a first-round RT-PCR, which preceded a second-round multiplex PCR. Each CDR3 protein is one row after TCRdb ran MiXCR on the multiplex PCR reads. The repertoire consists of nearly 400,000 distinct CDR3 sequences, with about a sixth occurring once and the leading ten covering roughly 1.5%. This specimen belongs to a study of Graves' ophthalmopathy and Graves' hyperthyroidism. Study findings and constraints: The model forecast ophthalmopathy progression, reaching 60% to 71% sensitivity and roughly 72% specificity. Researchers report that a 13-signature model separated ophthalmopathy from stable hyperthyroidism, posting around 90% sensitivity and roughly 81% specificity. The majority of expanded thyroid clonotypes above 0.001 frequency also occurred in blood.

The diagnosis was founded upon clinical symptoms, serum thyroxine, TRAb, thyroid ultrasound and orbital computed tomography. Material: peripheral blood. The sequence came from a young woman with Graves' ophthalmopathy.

This CDR3 is CASSFNSPGANVLTF. CDR3 DNA sequence: TGTGCCAGCAGTTTCAATAGCCCTGGGGCCAACGTCCTGACTTTC. J is TRBJ2-6 and V is TRBV11-2, with D unresolved. The CDR3 runs to 15 residues. In germline, CDR1 is SGHAT, CDR2 FQNNGV. V gave up 6 bases and J gave up 2 bases, with 11 bases separating them.